This TCR beta chain was observed in a study of T cells in Graves' hyperthyroidism and ophthalmopathy. CDR3 length: 15 residues. Germline lookup yields CDR1 SGHRS and CDR2 YFSETQ. V dropped 4 bases and J dropped 5; count of bases not matched to a gene: 7. The study, taken as a whole, reports: Stable hyperthyroidism was told apart from ophthalmopathy by a model built on 13 V-J features.

There were TCR beta CDR3 regions amplified from RNA transcripts. Using the HTBI primer set, a first-round RT-PCR was run on the TCR CDR3. TCRdb used MiXCR to reprocess the multiplex PCR reads, holding one entry per CDR3 protein. The profile covers roughly 300,000 distinct CDR3 sequences, with roughly 14% appearing a single time and 20% to 25% taken by the ten largest. This clonotype was picked up many times. Its antigen is still unknown. V and J are TRBV5-1 and TRBJ2-1; 9 nucleotides match TRBD2. Specimen: blood. The receptor was derived from a woman aged 30 to 39 with Graves' hyperthyroidism. The DNA of the CDR3 is TGCGCCAGCAGCGGCGGACTAGCGACCAACAATGAGCAGTTCTTC. As protein: CASSGGLATNNEQFF.